This TCR beta chain is from a study of sequential checkpoint blockade in melanoma. Germline values: CDR1 SGHNT, CDR2 YENEEA. V was clipped by 6 bases and J by 6 bases; unmatched bases: 11. There are 15 residues in the CDR3. By share of the sample, this clone is medium-sized. Assay: immunoSEQ multiplex PCR; the TCRdb copy retains only in-frame clones and omits some. The sample consists of 7,500 to 8,500 clones, around 24% of them appearing once. As to treatment: randomized to nivolumab then ipilimumab (arm A) or the reverse (arm B). The clonotype originates from a human donor with melanoma. Sequenced here: tumor tissue (inferred from file names), sampled from a patient given nivolumab and ipilimumab in sequence. V usage is TRBV11-3 and J usage is TRBJ1-5; 7 nucleotides match TRBD1. The DNA for the CDR3 is TGTGCCAGCAGAAGGACAGGTGGGGTGTCTCAGCCCCAGCATTTT. Its translation is CASRRTGGVSQPQHF.